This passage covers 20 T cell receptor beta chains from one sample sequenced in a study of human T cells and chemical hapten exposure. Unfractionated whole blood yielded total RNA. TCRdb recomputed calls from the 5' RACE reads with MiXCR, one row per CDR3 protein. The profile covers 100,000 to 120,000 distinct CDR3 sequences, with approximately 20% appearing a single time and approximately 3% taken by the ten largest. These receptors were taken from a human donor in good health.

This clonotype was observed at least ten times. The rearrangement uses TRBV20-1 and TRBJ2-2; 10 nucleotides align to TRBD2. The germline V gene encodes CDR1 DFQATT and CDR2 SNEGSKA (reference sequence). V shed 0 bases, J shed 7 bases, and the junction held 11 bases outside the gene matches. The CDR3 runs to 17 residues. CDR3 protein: CSARDPSGLAKGGELFF. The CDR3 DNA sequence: TGCAGTGCTAGAGACCCCTCGGGACTAGCGAAGGGCGGGGAGCTGTTTTTT.

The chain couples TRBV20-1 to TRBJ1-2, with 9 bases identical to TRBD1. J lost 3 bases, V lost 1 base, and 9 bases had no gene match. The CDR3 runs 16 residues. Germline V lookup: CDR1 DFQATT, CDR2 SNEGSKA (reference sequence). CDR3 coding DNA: TGCAGTGCTAGAGTTAGGACAGGGGAGGACTACTATGGCTACACCTTC. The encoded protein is CSARVRTGEDYYGYTF.

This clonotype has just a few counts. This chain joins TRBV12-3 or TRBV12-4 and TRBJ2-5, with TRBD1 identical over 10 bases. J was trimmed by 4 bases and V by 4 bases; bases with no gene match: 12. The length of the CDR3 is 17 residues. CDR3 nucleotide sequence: TGTGCCAGCAGTTGGTATCCGGGACAGGGGATTAGAGAGACCCAGTACTTC. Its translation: CASSWYPGQGIRETQYF.

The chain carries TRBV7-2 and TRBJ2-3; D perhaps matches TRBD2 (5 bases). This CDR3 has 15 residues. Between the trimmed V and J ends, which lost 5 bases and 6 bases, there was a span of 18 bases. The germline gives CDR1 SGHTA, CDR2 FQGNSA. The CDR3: CASSQGGFSYDTQYF. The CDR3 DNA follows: TGTGCCAGCAGCCAAGGAGGCTTCTCGTATGATACGCAGTATTTT.

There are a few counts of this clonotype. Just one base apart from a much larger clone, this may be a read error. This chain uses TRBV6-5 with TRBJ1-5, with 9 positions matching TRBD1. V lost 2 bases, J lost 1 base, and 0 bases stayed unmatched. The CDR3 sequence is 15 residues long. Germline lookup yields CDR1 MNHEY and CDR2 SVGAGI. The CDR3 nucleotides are TGTGCCAGCAGTTACGGGACAGGGAGCAATCAGCCCCAGCATTTT. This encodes CASSYGTGSNQPQHF.

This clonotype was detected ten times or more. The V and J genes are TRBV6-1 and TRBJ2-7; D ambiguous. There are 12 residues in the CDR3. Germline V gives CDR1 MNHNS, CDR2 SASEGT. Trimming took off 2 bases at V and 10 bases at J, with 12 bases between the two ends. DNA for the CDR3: TGTGCCAGCAGTGAAAGAGGCCTACAACAGTACTTC. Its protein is CASSERGLQQYF.

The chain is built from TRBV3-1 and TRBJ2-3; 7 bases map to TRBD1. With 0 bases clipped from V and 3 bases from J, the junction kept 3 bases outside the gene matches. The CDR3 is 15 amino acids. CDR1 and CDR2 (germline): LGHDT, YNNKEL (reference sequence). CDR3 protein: CASSQDPTGTDTQYF. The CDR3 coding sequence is TGTGCCAGCAGCCAAGATCCGACAGGGACAGATACGCAGTATTTT.

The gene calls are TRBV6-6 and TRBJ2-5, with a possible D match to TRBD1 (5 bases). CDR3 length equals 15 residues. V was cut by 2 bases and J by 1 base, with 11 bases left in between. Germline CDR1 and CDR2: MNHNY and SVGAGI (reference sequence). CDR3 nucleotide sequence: TGTGCCAGCAGTTACGGGTGGGGCACCCAAGAGACCCAGTACTTC. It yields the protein CASSYGWGTQETQYF.

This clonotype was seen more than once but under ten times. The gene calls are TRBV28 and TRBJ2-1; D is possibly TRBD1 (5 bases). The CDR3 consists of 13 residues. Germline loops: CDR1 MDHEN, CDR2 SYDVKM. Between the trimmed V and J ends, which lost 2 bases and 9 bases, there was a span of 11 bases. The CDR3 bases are TGTGCCAGCAGTTTACCGGGTCAGGGTGAGCAGTTCTTC. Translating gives CASSLPGQGEQFF.

The CDR3 here is CASSLGVYASPLHF. CDR3 DNA sequence: TGTGCCAGCAGTTTAGGGGTATATGCTTCACCCCTCCACTTT. The rearrangement links TRBV27 to TRBJ1-6, with D unclear. Germline lookup yields CDR1 MNHEY and CDR2 SMNVEV (reference sequence). The CDR3 has 14 amino acids. V dropped 2 bases and J dropped 9 bases, with 11 bases sitting between them.

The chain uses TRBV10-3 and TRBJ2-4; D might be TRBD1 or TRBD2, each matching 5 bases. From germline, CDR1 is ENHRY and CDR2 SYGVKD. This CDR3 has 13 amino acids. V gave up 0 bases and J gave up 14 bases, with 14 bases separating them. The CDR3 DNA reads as TGTGCCATCAGTGAGTCGACGGGACCAGTTGAGTACTTC. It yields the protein CAISESTGPVEYF.

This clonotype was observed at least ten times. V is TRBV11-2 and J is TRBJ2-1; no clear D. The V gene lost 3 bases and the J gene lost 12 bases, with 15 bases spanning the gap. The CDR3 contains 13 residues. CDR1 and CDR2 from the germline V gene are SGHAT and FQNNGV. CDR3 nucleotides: TGTGCCAGCAGCTTCCCAAGCTCCCCGGGGCAGTTCTTC. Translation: CASSFPSSPGQFF.

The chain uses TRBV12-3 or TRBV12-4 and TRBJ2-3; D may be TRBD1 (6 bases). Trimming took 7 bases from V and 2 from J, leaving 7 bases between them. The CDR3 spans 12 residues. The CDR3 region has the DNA TGTGCCAGCAAGGGGGACACAGATACGCAGTATTTT. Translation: CASKGDTDTQYF.

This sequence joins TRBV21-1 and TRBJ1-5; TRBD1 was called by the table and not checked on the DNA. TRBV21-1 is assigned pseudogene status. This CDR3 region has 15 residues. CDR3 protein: CLTRGGDDSNQPQHF. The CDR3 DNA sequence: TGTTTGACACGGGGGGGGGATGATAGCAATCAGCCCCAGCATTTT.

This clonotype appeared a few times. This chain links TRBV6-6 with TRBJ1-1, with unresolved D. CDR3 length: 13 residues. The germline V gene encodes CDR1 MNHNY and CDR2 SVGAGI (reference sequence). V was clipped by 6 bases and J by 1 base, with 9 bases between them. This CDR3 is CASRPTENTEAFF. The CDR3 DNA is TGTGCCAGCAGGCCAACTGAGAACACTGAAGCTTTCTTT.

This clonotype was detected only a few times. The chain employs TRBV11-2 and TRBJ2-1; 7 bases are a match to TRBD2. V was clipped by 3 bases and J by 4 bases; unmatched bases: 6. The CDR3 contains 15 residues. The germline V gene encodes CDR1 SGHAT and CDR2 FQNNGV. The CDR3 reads CASSFPTSLYNEQFF. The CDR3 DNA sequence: TGTGCCAGCAGCTTTCCGACTAGCTTATACAATGAGCAGTTCTTC. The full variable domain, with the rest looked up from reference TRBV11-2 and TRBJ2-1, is EAGVAQSPRYKIIEKRQSVAFWCNPISGHATLYWYQQILGQGPKLLIQFQNNGVVDDSQLPKDRFSAERLKGVDSTLKIQPAKLEDSAVYLCASSFPTSLYNEQFFGPGTRLTVL.

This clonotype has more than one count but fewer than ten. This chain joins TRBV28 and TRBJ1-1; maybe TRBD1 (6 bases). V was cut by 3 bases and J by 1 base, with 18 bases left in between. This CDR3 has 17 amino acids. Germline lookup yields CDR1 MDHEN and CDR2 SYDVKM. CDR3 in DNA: TGTGCCAGCAGTTTGGGGGCCCGGGGGCTTCGGAACACTGAAGCTTTCTTT. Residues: CASSLGARGLRNTEAFF.

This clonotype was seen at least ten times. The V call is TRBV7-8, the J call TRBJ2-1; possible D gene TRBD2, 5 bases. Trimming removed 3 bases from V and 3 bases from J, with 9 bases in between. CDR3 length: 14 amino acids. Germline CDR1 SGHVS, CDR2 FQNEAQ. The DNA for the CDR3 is TGTGCCAGCAGCTTGGCTAGCAGCTACAATGAGCAGTTCTTC. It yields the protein CASSLASSYNEQFF.

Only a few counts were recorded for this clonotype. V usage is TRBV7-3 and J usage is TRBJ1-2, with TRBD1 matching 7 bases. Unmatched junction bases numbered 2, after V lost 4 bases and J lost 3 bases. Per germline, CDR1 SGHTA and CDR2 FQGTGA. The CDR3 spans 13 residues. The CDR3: CASSSGQDYGYTF. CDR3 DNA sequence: TGTGCCAGCAGCTCCGGACAGGACTATGGCTACACCTTC. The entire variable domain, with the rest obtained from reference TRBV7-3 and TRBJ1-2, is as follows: GAGVSQTPSNKVTEKGKYVELRCDPISGHTALYWYRQSLGQGPEFLIYFQGTGAADDSGLPNDRFFAVRPEGSVSTLKIQRTERGDSAVYLCASSSGQDYGYTFGSGTRLTVV.

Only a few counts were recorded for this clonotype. The CDR3: CASRTLADNYEQYF. CDR3 sequence (DNA): TGTGCCAGCAGGACTCTAGCGGATAACTACGAGCAGTACTTC. V usage is TRBV27 and J usage is TRBJ2-7; 7 bases are shared with TRBD2. The V and J ends lost 6 bases and 3 bases, in that order; junction bases with no gene match: 8. Germline assignment: CDR1 MNHEY and CDR2 SMNVEV (reference sequence). This CDR3 comprises 14 residues.